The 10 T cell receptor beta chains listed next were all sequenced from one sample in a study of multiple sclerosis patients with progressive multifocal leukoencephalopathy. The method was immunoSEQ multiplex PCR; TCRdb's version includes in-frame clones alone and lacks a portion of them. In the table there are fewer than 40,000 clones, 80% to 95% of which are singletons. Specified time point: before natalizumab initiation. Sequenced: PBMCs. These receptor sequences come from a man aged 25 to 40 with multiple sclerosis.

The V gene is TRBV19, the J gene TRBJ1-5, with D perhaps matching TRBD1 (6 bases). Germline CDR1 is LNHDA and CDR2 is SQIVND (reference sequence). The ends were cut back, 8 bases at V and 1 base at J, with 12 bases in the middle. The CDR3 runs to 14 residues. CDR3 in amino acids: CASLQGESNQPQHF. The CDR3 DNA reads TGTGCCAGTTTACAGGGAGAGAGCAATCAGCCCCAGCATTTT.

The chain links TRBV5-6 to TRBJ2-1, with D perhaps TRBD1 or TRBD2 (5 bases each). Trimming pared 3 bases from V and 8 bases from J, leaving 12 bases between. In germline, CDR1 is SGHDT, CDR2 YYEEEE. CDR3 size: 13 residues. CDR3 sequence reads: CASSSGPPDEQFF. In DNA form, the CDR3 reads TGTGCCAGCAGCTCGGGACCTCCCGATGAGCAGTTCTTC.

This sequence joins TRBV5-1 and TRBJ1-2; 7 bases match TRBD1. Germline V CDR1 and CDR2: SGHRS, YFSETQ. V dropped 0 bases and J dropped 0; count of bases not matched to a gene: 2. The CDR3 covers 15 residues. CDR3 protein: CASSLEGTANYGYTF. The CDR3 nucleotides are TGCGCCAGCAGCTTGGAGGGGACAGCTAACTATGGCTACACCTTC.

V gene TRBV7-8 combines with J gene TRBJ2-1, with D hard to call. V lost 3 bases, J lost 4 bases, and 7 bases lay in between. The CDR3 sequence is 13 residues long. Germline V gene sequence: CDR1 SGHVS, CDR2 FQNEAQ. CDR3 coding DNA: TGTGCCAGCAGCTTTACGGAGTACAATGAGCAGTTCTTC. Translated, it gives CASSFTEYNEQFF.

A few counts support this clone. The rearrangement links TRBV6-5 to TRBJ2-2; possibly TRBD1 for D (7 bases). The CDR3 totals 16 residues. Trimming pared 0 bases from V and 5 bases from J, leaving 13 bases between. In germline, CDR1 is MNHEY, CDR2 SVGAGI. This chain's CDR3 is CASSYSRQGGTGELFF. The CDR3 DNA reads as TGTGCCAGCAGTTACTCGAGGCAGGGGGGAACCGGGGAGCTGTTTTTT.

CDR3 sequence: CSVEDPREGRKNIQYF. DNA for the CDR3: TGCAGCGTTGAAGATCCGCGGGAGGGCCGTAAAAACATTCAGTACTTC. This chain connects TRBV29-1 to TRBJ2-4; TRBD2 matches at 9 bases. Germline V gene lookup returns CDR1 SQVTM and CDR2 ANQGSEA. CDR3 length: 16 residues. The V segment lost 0 bases and the J segment 4 bases; nucleotides outside the gene matches: 7.

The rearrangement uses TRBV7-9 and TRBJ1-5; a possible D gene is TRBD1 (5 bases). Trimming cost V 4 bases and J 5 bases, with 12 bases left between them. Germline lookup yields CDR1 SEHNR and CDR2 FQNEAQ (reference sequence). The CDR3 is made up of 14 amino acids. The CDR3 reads CASSWDGDDQPQHF. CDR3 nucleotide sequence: TGTGCCAGCAGCTGGGACGGTGACGATCAGCCCCAGCATTTT.

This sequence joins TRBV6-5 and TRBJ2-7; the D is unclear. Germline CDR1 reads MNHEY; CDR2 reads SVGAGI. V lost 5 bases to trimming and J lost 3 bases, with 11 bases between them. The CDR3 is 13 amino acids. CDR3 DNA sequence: TGTGCCAGCAGTCTCTCCCTAAGCTACGAGCAGTACTTC. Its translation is CASSLSLSYEQYF.

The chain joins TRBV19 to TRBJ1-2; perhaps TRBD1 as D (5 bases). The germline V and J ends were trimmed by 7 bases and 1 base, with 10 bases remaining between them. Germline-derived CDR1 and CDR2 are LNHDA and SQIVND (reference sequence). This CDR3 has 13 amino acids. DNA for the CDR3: TGTGCCAGTAAAGAGACAGTTAACTATGGCTACACCTTC. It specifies CASKETVNYGYTF.

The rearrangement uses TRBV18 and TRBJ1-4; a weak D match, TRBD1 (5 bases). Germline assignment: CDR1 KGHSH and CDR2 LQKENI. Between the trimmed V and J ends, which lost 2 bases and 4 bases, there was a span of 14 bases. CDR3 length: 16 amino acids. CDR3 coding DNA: TGTGCCAGCTCACCAGTCCGGGACGGATTTAATGAAAAACTGTTTTTT. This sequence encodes CASSPVRDGFNEKLFF.